A single sample gave rise to the 18 T cell receptor beta chains below, sequenced in a study of cytomegalovirus exposure and HLA in healthy donors. This PCR relied on a set of 60 Vbeta primers and 13 Jbeta primers. The assay was immunoSEQ multiplex PCR, and TCRdb's table has in-frame clones only and misses some. The table lists roughly 97,000 clones, 73% of them singletons. The source material was PBMCs. The receptor source for this set is a middle-aged man in good health and CMV-seronegative.

The chain is built from TRBV9 and TRBJ2-1, with D tentatively TRBD1 (6 bases). This CDR3 has 14 residues. Germline lookup yields CDR1 SGDLS and CDR2 YYNGEE. Trimming shortened V by 0 bases and J by 8 bases, and 12 bases separated the two germline ends. The DNA of the CDR3 is TGTGCCAGCAGCGTAGACAGGGCTGTCCATGAGCAGTTCTTC. Residues: CASSVDRAVHEQFF.

The V gene is TRBV5-1, the J gene TRBJ2-3, with 9 nucleotides matching TRBD1. The CDR3 sequence is 13 residues long. Trimming cost V 4 bases and J 5 bases; bases outside gene matches: 2. Germline CDR1 is SGHRS and CDR2 is YFSETQ. CDR3 DNA: TGCGCCAGCAGCAGGGGACAGGGAGATACGCAGTATTTT. The encoded protein is CASSRGQGDTQYF.

The chain combines TRBV13 with TRBJ1-2, with D tentatively TRBD1 (6 bases). V lost 5 bases and J lost 2, with 12 bases in between. Germline V CDR1 and CDR2: PRHDT, FYEKMQ (reference sequence). The CDR3 covers 14 residues. CDR3 nucleotide sequence: TGTGCCAGCAGCGGAGGACAGAAGAACTATGGCTACACCTTC. The encoded protein is CASSGGQKNYGYTF. Drawing the rest from reference TRBV13 and TRBJ1-2, the complete variable domain is AAGVIQSPRHLIKEKRETATLKCYPIPRHDTVYWYQQGPGQDPQFLISFYEKMQSDKGSIPDRFSAQQFSDYHSELNMSSLELGDSALYFCASSGGQKNYGYTFGSGTRLTVV.

The chain couples TRBV7-6 to TRBJ2-1; TRBD2 aligns across 11 bases. Germline assignment: CDR1 SGHVS and CDR2 FNYEAQ. This CDR3 has 18 residues. V was pared by 5 bases and J by 0 bases, with 9 bases of the junction left unmatched. The CDR3 DNA is TGTGCCAGCAGCCTAGAGGCTAGCGGGGGGAGCTCCTACAATGAGCAGTTCTTC. Its translation: CASSLEASGGSSYNEQFF.

V usage is TRBV5-6 and J usage is TRBJ1-6; 7 nucleotides line up with TRBD1. Losses at the gene ends were 0 bases for V and 8 bases for J; bases not matched to a gene: 5. The CDR3 runs 15 residues. CDR1 and CDR2 (germline): SGHDT, YYEEEE. The CDR3 loop is CASSLDRGLDSPLHF. The CDR3 nucleotides are TGTGCCAGCAGCTTGGACAGGGGCTTGGATTCACCCCTCCACTTT.

The chain links TRBV7-9 to TRBJ2-7; 7 positions match TRBD1. Germline-derived CDR1 and CDR2 are SEHNR and FQNEAQ (reference sequence). There are 16 residues in the CDR3. V lost 4 bases, J lost 4 bases, and 13 bases stayed unmatched. CDR3 sequence: CASSSGNRGLPYEQYF. Here the CDR3 DNA reads TGTGCCAGCAGCTCCGGTAACAGGGGCCTCCCTTACGAGCAGTACTTC. Full variable domain (remainder filled in from reference TRBV7-9 and TRBJ2-7): DTGVSQNPRHKITKRGQNVTFRCDPISEHNRLYWYRQTLGQGPEFLTYFQNEAQLEKSRLLSDRFSAERPKGSFSTLEIQRTEQGDSAMYLCASSSGNRGLPYEQYFGPGTRLTVT.

V usage is TRBV7-2 and J usage is TRBJ1-1, with D uncertain. V was clipped by 5 bases and J by 0 bases, with 7 bases between them. The CDR3 spans 13 residues. In germline, CDR1 is SGHTA, CDR2 FQGNSA. CDR3 sequence (DNA): TGTGCCAGCAGCCTGTCTATGAACACTGAAGCTTTCTTT. Translated: CASSLSMNTEAFF.

In this sample, this clone turned up a few times. V gene TRBV5-1 combines with J gene TRBJ1-1, with 7 bases identical to TRBD1. After removal of 0 bases from V and 5 bases from J, the junction contained 7 bases not matched to a gene. Germline CDR1 and CDR2: SGHRS and YFSETQ. The CDR3 loop spans 15 amino acids. CDR3 sequence (DNA): TGCGCCAGCAGCTTGGGCACAGGGGAGGTTACTGAAGCTTTCTTT. It specifies CASSLGTGEVTEAFF.

The V call is TRBV7-3, the J call TRBJ1-1, with TRBD1 identical over 8 bases. Germline V gene data show CDR1 as SGHTA and CDR2 as FQGTGA. Trimming at V came to 8 bases and at J to 4 bases, leaving 6 bases not matched to a gene. This CDR3 region has 13 residues. This CDR3 reads CASGSTGGTEAFF. CDR3 bases: TGTGCCAGCGGAAGTACAGGGGGCACTGAAGCTTTCTTT.

Here the CDR3 DNA reads TGTGCCAGCAGTGAAAGTCAGGGGGCCTACGAGCAGTACTTC. Its protein is CASSESQGAYEQYF. The genes are TRBV6-1 and TRBJ2-5; TRBD1 aligns across 7 bases. The J call may be wrong; the DNA end is better matched by TRBJ2-7. CDR1 and CDR2 (germline): MNHNS, SASEGT. The CDR3 is 14 amino acids.

This clone was counted between two and nine times. The chain employs TRBV2 and TRBJ2-1; TRBD1 matches at 7 bases. The CDR3 is 13 residues long. Losses at the gene ends were 4 bases for V and 7 bases for J; bases not matched to a gene: 4. Germline lookup yields CDR1 SNHLY and CDR2 FYNNEI. The CDR3 reads CASSGDSHNEQFF. CDR3 nucleotides: TGTGCCAGCAGTGGGGACAGTCATAATGAGCAGTTCTTC.

This clone was found a few times. The chain has TRBV6-5 and TRBJ2-3, with 8 nucleotides matching TRBD2. The V gene end was trimmed by 5 bases and the J gene end by 6 bases; junction bases not matched to a gene: 10. The germline V gene has CDR1 MNHEY and CDR2 SVGAGI. This CDR3 comprises 15 residues. CDR3 sequence reads: CASSPLTSGLDTQYF. As DNA, the CDR3 is TGTGCCAGCAGTCCCCTTACTAGCGGCTTGGATACGCAGTATTTT.

The rearrangement links TRBV9 to TRBJ2-1, with 12 positions matching TRBD2. The trim removed 2 bases at V and 7 bases at J, leaving 4 bases unmatched. Germline V gene lookup returns CDR1 SGDLS and CDR2 YYNGEE. This CDR3 contains 15 residues. The chain's CDR3 is CASSVGTSGWNEQFF. CDR3 DNA: TGTGCCAGCAGCGTCGGGACTAGCGGGTGGAATGAGCAGTTCTTC.

The chain joins TRBV19 to TRBJ1-2, with D possibly TRBD1 on 5 matching bases. The CDR3 has 13 amino acids. Germline CDR1 LNHDA, CDR2 SQIVND (reference sequence). V lost 3 bases, J lost 3 bases, and 8 bases lay in between. The CDR3 bases are TGTGCCAGTAGTATGGTACAGGACTATGGCTACACCTTC. Amino acid sequence: CASSMVQDYGYTF.

This clone was counted once. The chain combines TRBV27 with TRBJ1-1; no clear D gene. Germline lookup yields CDR1 MNHEY and CDR2 SMNVEV (reference sequence). The CDR3 spans 12 residues. V lost 7 bases and J lost 1, with 7 bases in between. The CDR3 DNA is TGTGCCAGCATCCCTAGGAACACTGAAGCTTTCTTT. Encoded protein: CASIPRNTEAFF.

The chain couples TRBV2 to TRBJ2-5; TRBD2 matches at 10 bases. V shed 6 bases and J 5 bases; nucleotides not matched to a gene: 6. CDR1 and CDR2 from the germline V gene are SNHLY and FYNNEI. The CDR3 sequence is 14 residues long. The CDR3 DNA is TGTGCCAGCAGAGCGGGGGGGCTGTGGGAGACCCAGTACTTC. Residues: CASRAGGLWETQYF.

This clone appeared a single time. The V call is TRBV7-2, the J call TRBJ1-5, with 8 bases aligning to TRBD1. The V gene's germline CDR1 is SGHTA and CDR2 FQGNSA. The CDR3 totals 15 residues. With 6 bases clipped from V and 2 bases from J, the junction kept 6 bases outside the gene matches. The CDR3, as DNA: TGTGCCAGCAGGGTAGGGACAGGCGGCAATCAGCCCCAGCATTTT. Protein: CASRVGTGGNQPQHF.

A single count supports this clone. This chain links TRBV30 with TRBJ1-1, with 7 bases identical to TRBD1. The CDR3 has 15 amino acids. V dropped 7 bases and J dropped 1; count of bases not matched to a gene: 12. Germline lookup yields CDR1 GTSNPN and CDR2 SVGIG (reference sequence). The CDR3: CALNRGLGKNTEAFF. DNA of the CDR3: TGTGCCTTAAACAGGGGTTTGGGAAAGAACACTGAAGCTTTCTTT.